Shown below are 9 T cell receptor beta chains from a single sample sequenced in a study of cytomegalovirus exposure and HLA in healthy donors (dated by TCRdb to the late 2010s). The library was built by means of the immunoSEQ multiplex PCR assay. For the multiplex PCR, a mixture combining 60 forward primers for TCR Vbeta segments and 13 reverse primers for TCR Jbeta segments was used. This is the immuneACCESS table as TCRdb keeps it, with only in-frame sequences that have V and J called. A part of the clones is gone; compared with another copy, unresolved V genes explain less than half, and the rest is unexplained. The sample has roughly 120,000 clones on record, about 73% of them singletons. The ten largest clones add up to 4% to 4.5% of the sample. Sequencing was performed on PBMCs. Source of these receptors: a woman aged 50 to 60 in good health and CMV-seropositive.

The CDR3 bases are TGCAGCGTTCGGGAGGCTGAAGCTTTCTTT. The encoded protein is CSVREAEAFF. The V and J genes are TRBV29-1 and TRBJ1-1, with D unclear. CDR3 length equals 10 residues. Looked up from germline, CDR1 is SQVTM and CDR2 is ANQGSEA. V was trimmed by 5 bases and J by 6 bases, leaving 7 bases between them.

The V gene is TRBV28, the J gene TRBJ2-3; TRBD1 matches 7 bases. Germline V gene data show CDR1 as MDHEN and CDR2 as SYDVKM. The J segment lost 4 bases and the V segment lost 5 bases, leaving 21 bases of the junction unmatched. This CDR3 comprises 19 residues. The CDR3 spells CASSGYRDSTALGADTQYF. Written as DNA, the CDR3 is TGTGCCAGCAGTGGATACCGGGACAGCACCGCCTTAGGCGCAGATACGCAGTATTTT.

This clone was counted a few times. The chain has TRBV6-6 and TRBJ2-7, with TRBD1 as a possible D gene (6 bases). V was pared by 6 bases and J by 6 bases, with 15 bases between. There are 13 residues in the CDR3. The germline gives CDR1 MNHNY, CDR2 SVGAGI (reference sequence). Here the CDR3 reads CASSEGQSAEQYF. The CDR3 nucleotides read TGTGCCAGCAGCGAGGGACAATCGGCCGAGCAGTACTTC.

This clone has a single count. The chain uses TRBV9 and TRBJ2-7; 8 bases align to TRBD2. This CDR3 has 14 amino acids. Germline V gene sequence: CDR1 SGDLS, CDR2 YYNGEE. Germline trimming cut 4 bases from V and 5 bases from J; bases unmatched to any gene: 8. The CDR3 nucleotides read TGTGCCAGCAGCCCCTTAAGCGGGGGCGACGAGCAGTACTTC. It codes for CASSPLSGGDEQYF.

This chain uses TRBV12-5 with TRBJ1-4; D call uncertain. V was pared by 5 bases and J by 5 bases, with 15 bases between. Germline V gene data show CDR1 as LGHNT and CDR2 as FRNRAP. This CDR3 is built from 15 residues. The CDR3 spells CASGLEKRGNEKLFF. CDR3 bases: TGTGCTAGTGGTCTAGAAAAACGAGGGAATGAAAAACTGTTTTTT.

This rearrangement joins TRBV15 to TRBJ2-5; TRBD1 agrees at 11 bases. The CDR3 covers 16 residues. Per the germline V gene, CDR1 is LNHNV and CDR2 is YYDKDF (reference sequence). V was clipped by 5 bases and J by 4 bases; unmatched bases: 9. The CDR3: CATSRRTGGLRETQYF. The DNA for the CDR3 is TGTGCCACCAGCCGCCGGACAGGGGGCCTACGAGAGACCCAGTACTTC. The full variable domain, with the rest looked up from reference TRBV15 and TRBJ2-5, is DAMVIQNPRYQVTQFGKPVTLSCSQTLNHNVMYWYQQKSSQAPKLLFHYYDKDFNNEADTPDNFQSRRPNTSFCFLDIRSPGLGDTAMYLCATSRRTGGLRETQYFGPGTRLLVL.

The table lists this clone with a few counts. The chain joins TRBV2 to TRBJ2-2; a possible D gene is TRBD1 (5 bases). CDR1 SNHLY and CDR2 FYNNEI come from the germline V gene. V was shortened by 3 bases and J by 3 bases, with 8 bases between the two germline ends. CDR3 length equals 14 residues. The DNA for the CDR3 is TGTGCCAGCAGTGAGGGGCTATACACCGGGGAGCTGTTTTTT. It yields the protein CASSEGLYTGELFF.

The J gene is TRBJ1-2, the V gene TRBV5-1; D is perhaps TRBD1 (6 bases). Germline V gives CDR1 SGHRS, CDR2 YFSETQ. V lost 4 bases and J lost 6, with 10 bases in between. This CDR3 is built from 12 residues. CDR3 protein: CASSPQGNGYTF. CDR3 in DNA: TGCGCCAGCAGCCCACAGGGAAATGGCTACACCTTC.

The J gene is TRBJ2-3, the V gene TRBV6-5; 10 bases are a match to TRBD1. The CDR3 is 14 residues long. Looked up from germline, CDR1 is MNHEY and CDR2 is SVGAGI. V lost 5 bases, J lost 5 bases, and 4 bases stayed unmatched. The chain's CDR3 is CASSMGQGLDTQYF. The CDR3 DNA sequence: TGTGCCAGCAGTATGGGACAGGGGCTAGATACGCAGTATTTT.